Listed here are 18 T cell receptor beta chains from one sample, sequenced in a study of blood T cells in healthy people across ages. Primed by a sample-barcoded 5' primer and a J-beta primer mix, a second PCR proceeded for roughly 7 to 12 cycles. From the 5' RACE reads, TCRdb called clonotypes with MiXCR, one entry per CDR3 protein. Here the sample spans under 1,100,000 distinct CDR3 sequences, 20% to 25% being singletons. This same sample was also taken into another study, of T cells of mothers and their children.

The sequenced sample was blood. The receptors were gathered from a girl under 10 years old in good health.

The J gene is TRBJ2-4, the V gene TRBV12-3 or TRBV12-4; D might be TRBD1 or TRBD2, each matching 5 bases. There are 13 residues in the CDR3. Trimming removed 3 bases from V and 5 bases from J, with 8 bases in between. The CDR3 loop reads CASSFGTQNIQYF. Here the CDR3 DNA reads TGTGCCAGCAGTTTTGGGACCCAAAACATTCAGTACTTC.

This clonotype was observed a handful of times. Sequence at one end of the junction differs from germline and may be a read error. CDR3 nucleotides: TGTGCTAGCAGCCCGGGACAGAGAATACAAGAGACCCAGTACTTC. Protein: CASSPGQRIQETQYF. The chain employs TRBV7-7 and TRBJ2-5, with 7 bases lining up with TRBD1. The germline V gene has CDR1 SSHAT and CDR2 FNYEAQ (reference sequence). This CDR3 comprises 15 residues. Looking up the rest from reference TRBV7-7 and TRBJ2-5 gives the full variable domain: GAGVSQSPRYKVTKRGQDVTLRCDPISSHATLYWYQQALGQGPEFLTYFNYEAQPDKSGLPSDRFSAERPEGSISTLTIQRTEQRDSAMYRCASSPGQRIQETQYFGPGTRLLVL.

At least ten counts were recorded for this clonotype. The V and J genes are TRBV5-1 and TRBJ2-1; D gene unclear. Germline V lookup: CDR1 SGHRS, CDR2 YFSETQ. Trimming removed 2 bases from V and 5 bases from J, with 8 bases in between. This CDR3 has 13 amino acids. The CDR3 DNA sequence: TGCGCCAGCAGCTTATCCAGCAACAATGAGCAGTTCTTC. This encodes CASSLSSNNEQFF. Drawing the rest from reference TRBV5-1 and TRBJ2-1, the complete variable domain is KAGVTQTPRYLIKTRGQQVTLSCSPISGHRSVSWYQQTPGQGLQFLFEYFSETQRNKGNFPGRFSGRQFSNSRSEMNVSTLELGDSALYLCASSLSSNNEQFFGPGTRLTVL.

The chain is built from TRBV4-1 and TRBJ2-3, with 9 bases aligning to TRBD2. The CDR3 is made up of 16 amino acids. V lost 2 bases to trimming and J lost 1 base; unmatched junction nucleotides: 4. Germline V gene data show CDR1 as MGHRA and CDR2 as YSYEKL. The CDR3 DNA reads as TGCGCCAGCAGCCAAAAGACTAGCGGACGCACAGATACGCAGTATTTT. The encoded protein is CASSQKTSGRTDTQYF.

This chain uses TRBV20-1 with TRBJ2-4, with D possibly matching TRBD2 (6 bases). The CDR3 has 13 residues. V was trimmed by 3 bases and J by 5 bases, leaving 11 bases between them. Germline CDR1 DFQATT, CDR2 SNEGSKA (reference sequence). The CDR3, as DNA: TGCAGTGCTAGGGGGGTAGCGGAAAACATTCAGTACTTC. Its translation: CSARGVAENIQYF.

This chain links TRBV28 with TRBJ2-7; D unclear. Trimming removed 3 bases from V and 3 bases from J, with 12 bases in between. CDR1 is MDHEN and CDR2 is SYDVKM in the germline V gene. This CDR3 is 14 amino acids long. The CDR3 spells CASSLGNPLYEQYF. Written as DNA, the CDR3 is TGTGCCAGCAGTTTGGGGAACCCCCTCTACGAGCAGTACTTC.

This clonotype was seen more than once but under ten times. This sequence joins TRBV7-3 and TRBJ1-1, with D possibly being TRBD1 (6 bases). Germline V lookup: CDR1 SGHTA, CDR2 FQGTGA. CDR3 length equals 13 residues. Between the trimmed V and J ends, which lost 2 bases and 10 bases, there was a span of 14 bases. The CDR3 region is CASSLLTGRGAFF. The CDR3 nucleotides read TGTGCCAGCAGCTTACTGACAGGTCGAGGAGCTTTCTTT.

CDR3 loop: CASRTGTESSPLHF. The CDR3 nucleotides read TGTGCCAGCAGAACCGGGACAGAATCTTCACCCCTCCACTTT. The V call is TRBV6-5, the J call TRBJ1-6; TRBD1 matches 7 bases. The CDR3 is made up of 14 amino acids. V was clipped by 6 bases and J by 9 bases; unmatched bases: 8. Germline-derived CDR1 and CDR2 are MNHEY and SVGAGI.

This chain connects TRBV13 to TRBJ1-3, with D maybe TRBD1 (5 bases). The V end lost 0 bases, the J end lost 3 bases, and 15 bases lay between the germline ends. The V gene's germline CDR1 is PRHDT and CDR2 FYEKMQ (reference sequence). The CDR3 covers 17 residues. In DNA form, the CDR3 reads TGTGCCAGCAGCTTAGGCGCGGGGCTCGCCTATGGAAACACCATATATTTT. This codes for CASSLGAGLAYGNTIYF.

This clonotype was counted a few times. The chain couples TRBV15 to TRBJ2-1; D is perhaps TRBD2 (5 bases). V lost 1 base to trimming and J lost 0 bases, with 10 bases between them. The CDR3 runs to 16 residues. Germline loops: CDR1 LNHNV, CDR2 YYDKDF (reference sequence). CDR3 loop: CATSRGSGSSYNEQFF. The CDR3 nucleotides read TGTGCCACCAGCAGAGGGTCGGGGAGCTCCTACAATGAGCAGTTCTTC. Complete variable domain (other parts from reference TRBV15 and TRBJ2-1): DAMVIQNPRYQVTQFGKPVTLSCSQTLNHNVMYWYQQKSSQAPKLLFHYYDKDFNNEADTPDNFQSRRPNTSFCFLDIRSPGLGDTAMYLCATSRGSGSSYNEQFFGPGTRLTVL.

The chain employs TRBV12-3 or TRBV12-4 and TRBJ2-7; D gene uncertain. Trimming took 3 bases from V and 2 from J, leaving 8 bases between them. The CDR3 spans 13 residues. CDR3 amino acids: CASSFLRPYEQYF. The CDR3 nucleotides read TGTGCCAGCAGTTTCCTGCGGCCCTACGAGCAGTACTTC.

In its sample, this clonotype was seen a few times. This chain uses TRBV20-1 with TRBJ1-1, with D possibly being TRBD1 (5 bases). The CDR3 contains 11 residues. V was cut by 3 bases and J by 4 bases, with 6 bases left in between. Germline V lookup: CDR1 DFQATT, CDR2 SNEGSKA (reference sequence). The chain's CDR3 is CSARDTTEAFF. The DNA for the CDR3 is TGCAGTGCTAGGGACACCACTGAAGCTTTCTTT.

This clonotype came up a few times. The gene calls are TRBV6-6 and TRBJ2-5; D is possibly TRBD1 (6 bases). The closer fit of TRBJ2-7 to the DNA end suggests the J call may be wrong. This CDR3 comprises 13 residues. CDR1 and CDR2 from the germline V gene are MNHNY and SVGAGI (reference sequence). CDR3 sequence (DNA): TGTGCCAGCAGTTACTCTACAGGGCCCGAGCAGTACTTC. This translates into CASSYSTGPEQYF.

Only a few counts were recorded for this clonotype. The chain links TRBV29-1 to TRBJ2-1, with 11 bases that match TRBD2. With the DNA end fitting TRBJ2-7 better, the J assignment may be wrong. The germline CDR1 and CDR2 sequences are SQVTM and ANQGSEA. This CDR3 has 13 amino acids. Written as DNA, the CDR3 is TGCAGCGCACATAGCGGGAGGGATGCTGAGCAGTACTTC. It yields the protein CSAHSGRDAEQYF.

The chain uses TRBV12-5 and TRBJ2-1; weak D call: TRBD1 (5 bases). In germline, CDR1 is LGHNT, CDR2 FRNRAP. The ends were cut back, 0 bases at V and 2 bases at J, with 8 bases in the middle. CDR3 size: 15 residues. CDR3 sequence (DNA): TGTGCTAGTGGTTTGGTACAGGCCACCTACAATGAGCAGTTCTTC. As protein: CASGLVQATYNEQFF.

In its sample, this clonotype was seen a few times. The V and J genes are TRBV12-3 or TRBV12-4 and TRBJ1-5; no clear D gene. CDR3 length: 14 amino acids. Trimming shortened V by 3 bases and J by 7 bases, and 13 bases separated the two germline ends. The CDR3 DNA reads TGTGCCAGCAGTTTCCGGCCAGAGGGCCAGCCCCAGCATTTT. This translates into CASSFRPEGQPQHF.

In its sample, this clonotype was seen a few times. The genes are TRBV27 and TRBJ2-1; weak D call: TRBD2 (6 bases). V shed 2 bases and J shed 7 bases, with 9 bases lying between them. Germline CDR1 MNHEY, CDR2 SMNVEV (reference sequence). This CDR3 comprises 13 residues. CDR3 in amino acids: CASSLTTSNEQFF. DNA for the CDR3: TGTGCCAGCAGTTTAACGACTAGTAATGAGCAGTTCTTC.

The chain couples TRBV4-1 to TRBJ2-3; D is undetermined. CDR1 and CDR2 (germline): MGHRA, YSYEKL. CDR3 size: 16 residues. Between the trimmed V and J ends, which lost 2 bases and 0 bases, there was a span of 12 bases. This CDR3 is CASSQRVAASTDTQYF. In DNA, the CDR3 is TGCGCCAGCAGCCAACGAGTAGCAGCTAGCACAGATACGCAGTATTTT.